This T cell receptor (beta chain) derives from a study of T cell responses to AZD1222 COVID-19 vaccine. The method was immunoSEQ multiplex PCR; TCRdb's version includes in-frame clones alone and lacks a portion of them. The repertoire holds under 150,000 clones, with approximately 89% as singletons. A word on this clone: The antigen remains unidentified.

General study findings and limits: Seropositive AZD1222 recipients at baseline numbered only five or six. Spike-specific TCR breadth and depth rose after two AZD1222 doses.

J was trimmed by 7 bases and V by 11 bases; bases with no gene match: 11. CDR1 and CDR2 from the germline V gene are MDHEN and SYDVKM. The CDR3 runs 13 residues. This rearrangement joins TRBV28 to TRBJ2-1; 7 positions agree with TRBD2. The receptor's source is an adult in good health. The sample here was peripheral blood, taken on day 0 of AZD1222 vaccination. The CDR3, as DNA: TGTGCCTCCAAGGGTAGCGGGCAGAATGAGCAGTTCTTC. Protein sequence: CASKGSGQNEQFF.